This T cell receptor beta chain was profiled in a study of T cell responses to AZD1222 COVID-19 vaccine. Only in-frame clones appear in the TCRdb table, and some are missing; sequencing was by immunoSEQ multiplex PCR. The sample lists 130,000 to 150,000 clones, 88% occurring once. Germline V CDR1 and CDR2: SGHRS, YFSETQ. V gave up 4 bases and J gave up 4 bases, with 12 bases separating them. The CDR3 totals 13 residues. This material consisted of peripheral blood, taken on day 0 of AZD1222 vaccination. The TCR was taken from an adult in good health. The genes are TRBV5-1 and TRBJ2-7, with D possibly TRBD1 on 7 matching bases. The CDR3 region is CASSQTGTYEQYF. The CDR3 DNA reads TGCGCCAGCAGCCAGACAGGGACTTACGAGCAGTACTTC.